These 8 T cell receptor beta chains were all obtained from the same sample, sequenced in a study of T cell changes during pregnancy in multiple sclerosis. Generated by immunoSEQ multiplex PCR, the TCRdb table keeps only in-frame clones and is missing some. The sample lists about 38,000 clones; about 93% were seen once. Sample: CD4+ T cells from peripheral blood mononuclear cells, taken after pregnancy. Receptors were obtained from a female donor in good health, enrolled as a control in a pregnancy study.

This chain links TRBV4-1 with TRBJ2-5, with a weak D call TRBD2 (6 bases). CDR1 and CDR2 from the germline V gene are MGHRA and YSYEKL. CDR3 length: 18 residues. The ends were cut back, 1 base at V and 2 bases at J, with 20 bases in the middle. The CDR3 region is CASSQGWGTGGRQETQYF. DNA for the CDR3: TGCGCCAGCAGCCAAGGTTGGGGGACTGGTGGACGTCAAGAGACCCAGTACTTC.

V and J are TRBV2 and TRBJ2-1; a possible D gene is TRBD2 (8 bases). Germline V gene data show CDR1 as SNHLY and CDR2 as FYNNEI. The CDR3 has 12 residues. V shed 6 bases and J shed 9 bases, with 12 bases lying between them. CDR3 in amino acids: CASRQGTSEQFF. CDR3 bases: TGTGCCAGCAGACAGGGGACTAGTGAGCAGTTCTTC.

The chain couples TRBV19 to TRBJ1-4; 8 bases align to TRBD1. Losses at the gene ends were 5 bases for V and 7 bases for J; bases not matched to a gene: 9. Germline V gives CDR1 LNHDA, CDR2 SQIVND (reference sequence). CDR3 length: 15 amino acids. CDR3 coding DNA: TGTGCCAGTAGTCTACAGGGGGAGACTGGTGAAAAACTGTTTTTT. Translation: CASSLQGETGEKLFF.

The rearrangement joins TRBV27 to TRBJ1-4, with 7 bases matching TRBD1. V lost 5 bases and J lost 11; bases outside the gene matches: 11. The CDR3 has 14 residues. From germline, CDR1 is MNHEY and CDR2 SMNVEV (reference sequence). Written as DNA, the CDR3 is TGTGCCAGCAGTGGGACAGCCGGTACCGACAAACTGTTTTTT. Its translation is CASSGTAGTDKLFF. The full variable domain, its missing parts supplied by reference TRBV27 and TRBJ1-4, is EAQVTQNPRYLITVTGKKLTVTCSQNMNHEYMSWYRQDPGLGLRQIYYSMNVEVTDKGDVPEGYKVSRKEKRNFPLILESPSPNQTSLYFCASSGTAGTDKLFFGSGTQLSVL.

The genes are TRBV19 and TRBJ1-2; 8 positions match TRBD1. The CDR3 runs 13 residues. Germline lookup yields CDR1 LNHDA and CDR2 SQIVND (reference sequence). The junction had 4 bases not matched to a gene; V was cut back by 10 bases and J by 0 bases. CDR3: CATRQGTNYGYTF. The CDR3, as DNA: TGTGCCACCCGACAGGGGACTAACTATGGCTACACCTTC.

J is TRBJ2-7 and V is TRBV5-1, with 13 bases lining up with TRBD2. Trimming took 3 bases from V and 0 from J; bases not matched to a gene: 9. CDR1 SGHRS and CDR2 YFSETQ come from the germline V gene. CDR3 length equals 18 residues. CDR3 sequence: CASSSTSGGLSNSYEQYF. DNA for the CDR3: TGCGCCAGCAGCTCGACTAGCGGGGGGCTGTCGAACTCCTACGAGCAGTACTTC.

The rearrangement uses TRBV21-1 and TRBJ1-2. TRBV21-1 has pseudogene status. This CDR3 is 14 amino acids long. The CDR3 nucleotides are TGTGCCAGCAGCAGAGGGCCAACCTGGAGTGGCTACACCTTC. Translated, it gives CASSRGPTWSGYTF.

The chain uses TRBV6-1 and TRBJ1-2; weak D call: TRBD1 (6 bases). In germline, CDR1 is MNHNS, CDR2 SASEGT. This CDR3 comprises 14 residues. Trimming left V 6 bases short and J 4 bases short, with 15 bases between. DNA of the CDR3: TGTGCCAGCAGACTGAGCCTGGACAGCTATGGCTACACCTTC. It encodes CASRLSLDSYGYTF.